This paragraph reports one T cell receptor beta chain. The antigen is unknown. The sample comes from a study of OX40 agonist ivuxolimab in advanced cancers. Findings of the study overall: Among the nonresponders, some also had low normalized T-cell clonal expansion. CD8+ T cells showed, on average, more clonal expansion than CD4+ cells. At 0.1 to 3.0 mg/kg, clonal expansion of CD4+ and CD8+ blood T cells had occurred by week 6.

Patients who had autoimmune disease history or got systemic immunosuppression were left out. Produced via immunoSEQ multiplex PCR; TCRdb's table is partial and in-frame only. The sample consists of about 29,000 clones, roughly 91% of them appearing once. CDR1 MRHNA and CDR2 SNTAGT come from the germline V gene. The CDR3 length is 16 residues. The germline V and J ends were trimmed by 2 bases and 3 bases, with 14 bases remaining between them. The J gene is TRBJ2-1, the V gene TRBV6-4; D not certain. The starting material was CD4+ or CD8+ T cells sorted from blood, obtained in a trial of the OX40 agonist ivuxolimab. The clonotype was recovered from an adult with an advanced solid tumor such as melanoma, head and neck, liver or kidney cancer. In nucleotides, the CDR3 is TGTGCCAGCAGTGACGCTTCTACAGAGTACTACAATGAGCAGTTCTTC. Protein: CASSDASTEYYNEQFF.